The 28 T cell receptor beta chains below all came from one sample that was sequenced in a study of cytomegalovirus exposure and HLA in healthy donors. The PCR had 60 Vbeta and 13 Jbeta primers. Sequenced by immunoSEQ multiplex PCR; TCRdb stores in-frame clones only, minus some. Among about 200,000 clones listed, roughly 80% were seen once. Sequencing used PBMCs. Every receptor here comes from a middle-aged man in good health and CMV-seropositive.

This rearrangement joins TRBV7-9 to TRBJ2-7, with D tentatively TRBD2 (6 bases). The V end was cut by 5 bases, the J end by 3 bases, with 26 bases between. The CDR3 loop spans 18 amino acids. CDR1 and CDR2 (germline): SEHNR, FQNEAQ (reference sequence). The CDR3 coding sequence is TGTGCCAGCAGCCATCCCGGAGGGAAGGGGATTGGGGACTACGAGCAGTACTTC. This sequence encodes CASSHPGGKGIGDYEQYF.

The genes are TRBV7-3 and TRBJ2-6, with TRBD1 as a possible D gene (5 bases). V was pared by 3 bases and J by 0 bases, with 12 bases between. CDR3 length: 17 residues. The germline gives CDR1 SGHTA, CDR2 FQGTGA. CDR3 nucleotide sequence: TGTGCCAGCAGCTTCCAGGGTGGAGACTCTGGGGCCAACGTCCTGACTTTC. Its protein is CASSFQGGDSGANVLTF. Based on the CDR3 plus reference TRBV7-3 and TRBJ2-6, the full variable domain is GAGVSQTPSNKVTEKGKYVELRCDPISGHTALYWYRQSLGQGPEFLIYFQGTGAADDSGLPNDRFFAVRPEGSVSTLKIQRTERGDSAVYLCASSFQGGDSGANVLTFGAGSRLTVL.

The gene calls are TRBV14 and TRBJ2-7; perhaps TRBD2 as D (5 bases). CDR1 and CDR2 from the germline V gene are SGHDN and FVKESK. Trimming removed 5 bases at V and 0 bases at J, with 17 bases between. The CDR3 length is 16 residues. CDR3 sequence: CASSSWGERSSYEQYF. CDR3 DNA: TGTGCCAGCAGCTCCTGGGGTGAGCGGAGCTCCTACGAGCAGTACTTC.

The gene calls are TRBV7-7 and TRBJ2-5; D is perhaps TRBD2 (5 bases). Germline V gene data show CDR1 as SSHAT and CDR2 as FNYEAQ (reference sequence). V was shortened by 6 bases and J by 4 bases, with 18 bases between the two germline ends. The CDR3 contains 15 residues. The CDR3 is CASSASSGSGETQYF. The CDR3 DNA sequence: TGTGCCAGCAGTGCGTCTTCGGGGTCGGGAGAGACCCAGTACTTC.

V usage is TRBV19 and J usage is TRBJ2-7; tentatively, D is TRBD2 (6 bases). The CDR3 loop spans 16 amino acids. CDR1 and CDR2 (germline): LNHDA, SQIVND (reference sequence). The V end lost 6 bases, the J end lost 2 bases, and 20 bases lay between the germline ends. Written as DNA, the CDR3 is TGTGCCAGTAGGCCGACTAGTTGGGCGGGACCCTACGAGCAGTACTTC. Protein: CASRPTSWAGPYEQYF.

The genes are TRBV30 and TRBJ2-1, with D possibly matching TRBD1 (5 bases). Germline V gene sequence: CDR1 GTSNPN, CDR2 SVGIG (reference sequence). The CDR3 runs 11 residues. The ends were cut back, 2 bases at V and 10 bases at J, with 9 bases in the middle. The CDR3 DNA is TGTGCCTGGAGTCAAAGGGGAGAGCAGTTCTTC. Translated, it gives CAWSQRGEQFF.

V gene TRBV5-1 combines with J gene TRBJ2-7; 8 positions match TRBD1. V trimming: 5 bases; J trimming: 7 bases; junction bases outside the gene matches: 11. This CDR3 spans 14 amino acids. The germline V gene encodes CDR1 SGHRS and CDR2 YFSETQ. The DNA of the CDR3 is TGCGCCAGCAGACTGGGACAGGCGATTAGGGAGCAGTACTTC. The encoded protein is CASRLGQAIREQYF.

The chain uses TRBV10-3 and TRBJ1-5, with 9 nucleotides matching TRBD1. The CDR3 is made up of 13 amino acids. Germline CDR1 and CDR2: ENHRY and SYGVKD. J gave up 6 bases and V 6 bases, and 3 bases lay outside the gene matches. The CDR3 DNA reads TGTGCCATCAGGGGACAGGGAGGTCAGCCCCAGCATTTT. Translating it yields CAIRGQGGQPQHF.

The V and J genes are TRBV7-2 and TRBJ1-5; D unclear. CDR3 length: 15 amino acids. Looked up from germline, CDR1 is SGHTA and CDR2 is FQGNSA. Trimming took off 2 bases at V and 4 bases at J, with 12 bases between the two ends. The CDR3 protein is CASSLYSGYNQPQHF. The DNA for the CDR3 is TGTGCCAGCAGCTTATATTCAGGCTATAATCAGCCCCAGCATTTT.

V is TRBV6-6 and J is TRBJ2-7; D is perhaps TRBD2 (5 bases). The V gene's germline CDR1 is MNHNY and CDR2 SVGAGI (reference sequence). The CDR3 covers 14 residues. Trimming removed 5 bases from V and 4 bases from J, with 15 bases in between. CDR3 region: CASSGFGKIYEQYF. The CDR3 DNA sequence: TGTGCCAGCAGTGGTTTCGGGAAAATATACGAGCAGTACTTC.

The rearrangement links TRBV28 to TRBJ2-3, with 15 bases lining up with TRBD2. The V segment lost 6 bases and the J segment 6 bases; nucleotides outside the gene matches: 1. The CDR3 contains 14 residues. Per germline, CDR1 MDHEN and CDR2 SYDVKM. CDR3 coding DNA: TGTGCCAGCAGCGGGACTAGCGGGAGGGATACGCAGTATTTT. Translating it yields CASSGTSGRDTQYF.

The chain combines TRBV27 with TRBJ2-7; 11 bases are a match to TRBD2. Germline lookup yields CDR1 MNHEY and CDR2 SMNVEV (reference sequence). V lost 6 bases, J lost 3 bases, and 7 bases stayed unmatched. This CDR3 has 15 residues. As DNA, the CDR3 is TGTGCCAGCAGCCCTGGGGGGACTAGCGGCTACGAGCAGTACTTC. This codes for CASSPGGTSGYEQYF.

This chain uses TRBV18 with TRBJ2-3, with 10 bases lining up with TRBD1. The CDR3 has 15 residues. The germline V gene has CDR1 KGHSH and CDR2 LQKENI. The J segment lost 4 bases and the V segment lost 5 bases, leaving 6 bases of the junction unmatched. The CDR3 DNA sequence: TGTGCCAGCTCAGCCGGGACAGGGGTCGCAGATACGCAGTATTTT. It is translated as CASSAGTGVADTQYF.

In this sample, this clone turned up once. The gene calls are TRBV5-1 and TRBJ2-1, with 14 bases identical to TRBD2. The junction had 10 bases not matched to a gene; V was cut back by 4 bases and J by 4 bases. The CDR3 is 18 residues long. Germline CDR1 reads SGHRS; CDR2 reads YFSETQ. Here the CDR3 reads CASSTPGTSGRTYNEQFF. Here the CDR3 DNA reads TGCGCCAGCAGCACCCCCGGGACTAGCGGGAGAACTTACAATGAGCAGTTCTTC.

The V gene is TRBV28, the J gene TRBJ1-1; D is unclear. The CDR3 consists of 18 residues. Germline V gene data show CDR1 as MDHEN and CDR2 as SYDVKM. The germline V and J ends were trimmed by 4 bases and 0 bases, with 21 bases remaining between them. The CDR3 region is CASSSRITGEGMNTEAFF. The CDR3, as DNA: TGTGCCAGCAGTTCCAGAATCACCGGGGAAGGTATGAACACTGAAGCTTTCTTT.

The V call is TRBV4-2, the J call TRBJ2-5; D gene ambiguous. V lost 0 bases to trimming and J lost 4 bases, with 9 bases between them. The CDR3 runs 14 residues. From germline, CDR1 is LGHNA and CDR2 YNFKEQ. The CDR3 coding sequence is TGTGCCAGCAGCCAAGATCTTGGCCTAGAGACCCAGTACTTC. It encodes CASSQDLGLETQYF.

The V gene is TRBV9, the J gene TRBJ2-5, with D possibly TRBD1 on 5 matching bases. V was clipped by 0 bases and J by 1 base, with 13 bases between them. CDR1 SGDLS and CDR2 YYNGEE come from the germline V gene. This CDR3 region has 16 residues. The CDR3 spells CASSVGGYLAQETQYF. In DNA form, the CDR3 reads TGTGCCAGCAGCGTAGGGGGCTATCTCGCCCAAGAGACCCAGTACTTC.

This chain joins TRBV5-8 and TRBJ2-7; maybe TRBD1 (6 bases). The germline gives CDR1 SGHTS, CDR2 YDEGEE. V lost 7 bases and J 3 bases, leaving 14 bases between the germline ends. The CDR3 runs to 13 residues. CDR3 amino acids: CASGLPDSYEQYF. CDR3 coding DNA: TGTGCCAGCGGACTCCCGGACAGCTACGAGCAGTACTTC.

The J gene is TRBJ1-5, the V gene TRBV2, with D hard to call. In germline, CDR1 is SNHLY, CDR2 FYNNEI. CDR3 size: 14 residues. V gave up 3 bases and J gave up 5 bases, with 11 bases separating them. The CDR3 DNA reads as TGTGCCAGCAGTGAGTCGGGTTGGGATCAGCCCCAGCATTTT. Its translation: CASSESGWDQPQHF.

The chain has TRBV21-1 and TRBJ1-5; the table's D call TRBD1 went unverified against the DNA. TRBV21-1 is marked as a pseudogene. There are 16 residues in the CDR3. CDR3 DNA sequence: TGTGCCAGCAGCAAAGAGGGGGACCGCTCCTATCAGCCCCAGCATTTT. Translation: CASSKEGDRSYQPQHF.

The chain carries TRBV2 and TRBJ2-2, with D possibly TRBD1 on 6 matching bases. The CDR3 totals 14 residues. From germline, CDR1 is SNHLY and CDR2 FYNNEI. Trimming shortened V by 7 bases and J by 2 bases, and 11 bases separated the two germline ends. The DNA for the CDR3 is TGTGCCAGCACCCAGGGGCCAAACACCGGGGAGCTGTTTTTT. Protein: CASTQGPNTGELFF.

CDR3 sequence (DNA): TGTGCCAGCAGCTTAGCGGGGGCCGAAGGCACTGAAGCTTTCTTT. Translated: CASSLAGAEGTEAFF. The rearrangement uses TRBV7-9 and TRBJ1-1; perhaps TRBD1 as D (6 bases). The germline gives CDR1 SEHNR, CDR2 FQNEAQ (reference sequence). With 0 bases removed from V and 4 bases from J, the gap between germline ends came to 12 bases. The CDR3 runs 15 residues.

The chain employs TRBV5-5 and TRBJ1-1; D perhaps matches TRBD1 (6 bases). Trimming removed 4 bases at V and 11 bases at J, with 27 bases between. The CDR3 is made up of 16 amino acids. The germline CDR1 and CDR2 sequences are SGHKS and YYEKEE (reference sequence). Here the CDR3 DNA reads TGTGCCAGCAGCCCATATTTGACCACAGGGAGTTTCATGGCTTTCTTT. Translated, it gives CASSPYLTTGSFMAFF.

V is TRBV5-6 and J is TRBJ2-7, with 7 bases lining up with TRBD2. The CDR3 covers 15 residues. With 0 bases clipped from V and 3 bases from J, the junction kept 6 bases outside the gene matches. Germline lookup yields CDR1 SGHDT and CDR2 YYEEEE. CDR3 loop: CASSLGASGYYEQYF. The CDR3 DNA follows: TGTGCCAGCAGCTTGGGGGCTAGCGGATACTACGAGCAGTACTTC.

The chain combines TRBV7-9 with TRBJ2-3, with 7 bases identical to TRBD2. After removal of 5 bases from V and 1 base from J, the junction contained 18 bases not matched to a gene. The CDR3 is 19 residues long. From germline, CDR1 is SEHNR and CDR2 FQNEAQ (reference sequence). CDR3 sequence reads: CASSKETAQRDEGTDTQYF. The CDR3 bases are TGTGCCAGCAGCAAGGAGACCGCCCAGCGGGATGAGGGCACAGATACGCAGTATTTT.

The J gene is TRBJ1-4, the V gene TRBV6-5; 10 positions agree with TRBD1. The CDR3 covers 14 residues. V dropped 8 bases and J dropped 7; count of bases not matched to a gene: 7. CDR1 and CDR2 from the germline V gene are MNHEY and SVGAGI. The CDR3 DNA is TGTGCCAGCGATGACAGGGGGCTTGTTGAAAAACTGTTTTTT. As protein: CASDDRGLVEKLFF.

This clone was observed a single time. The V call is TRBV30, the J call TRBJ2-7, with unresolved D. From germline, CDR1 is GTSNPN and CDR2 SVGIG (reference sequence). V lost 5 bases and J 3 bases, leaving 8 bases between the germline ends. The CDR3 sequence is 11 residues long. The CDR3 spells CAWGSGYEQYF. The CDR3 coding sequence is TGTGCCTGGGGCTCGGGCTACGAGCAGTACTTC.

The chain joins TRBV7-9 to TRBJ2-7; D possibly corresponds to TRBD2 (6 bases). From germline, CDR1 is SEHNR and CDR2 FQNEAQ (reference sequence). V lost 5 bases, J lost 3 bases, and 23 bases lay in between. CDR3 length: 17 residues. The CDR3 coding sequence is TGTGCCAGCAGCCCGACATCCGGGAGCCGGGACCTCTACGAGCAGTACTTC. Translated: CASSPTSGSRDLYEQYF.